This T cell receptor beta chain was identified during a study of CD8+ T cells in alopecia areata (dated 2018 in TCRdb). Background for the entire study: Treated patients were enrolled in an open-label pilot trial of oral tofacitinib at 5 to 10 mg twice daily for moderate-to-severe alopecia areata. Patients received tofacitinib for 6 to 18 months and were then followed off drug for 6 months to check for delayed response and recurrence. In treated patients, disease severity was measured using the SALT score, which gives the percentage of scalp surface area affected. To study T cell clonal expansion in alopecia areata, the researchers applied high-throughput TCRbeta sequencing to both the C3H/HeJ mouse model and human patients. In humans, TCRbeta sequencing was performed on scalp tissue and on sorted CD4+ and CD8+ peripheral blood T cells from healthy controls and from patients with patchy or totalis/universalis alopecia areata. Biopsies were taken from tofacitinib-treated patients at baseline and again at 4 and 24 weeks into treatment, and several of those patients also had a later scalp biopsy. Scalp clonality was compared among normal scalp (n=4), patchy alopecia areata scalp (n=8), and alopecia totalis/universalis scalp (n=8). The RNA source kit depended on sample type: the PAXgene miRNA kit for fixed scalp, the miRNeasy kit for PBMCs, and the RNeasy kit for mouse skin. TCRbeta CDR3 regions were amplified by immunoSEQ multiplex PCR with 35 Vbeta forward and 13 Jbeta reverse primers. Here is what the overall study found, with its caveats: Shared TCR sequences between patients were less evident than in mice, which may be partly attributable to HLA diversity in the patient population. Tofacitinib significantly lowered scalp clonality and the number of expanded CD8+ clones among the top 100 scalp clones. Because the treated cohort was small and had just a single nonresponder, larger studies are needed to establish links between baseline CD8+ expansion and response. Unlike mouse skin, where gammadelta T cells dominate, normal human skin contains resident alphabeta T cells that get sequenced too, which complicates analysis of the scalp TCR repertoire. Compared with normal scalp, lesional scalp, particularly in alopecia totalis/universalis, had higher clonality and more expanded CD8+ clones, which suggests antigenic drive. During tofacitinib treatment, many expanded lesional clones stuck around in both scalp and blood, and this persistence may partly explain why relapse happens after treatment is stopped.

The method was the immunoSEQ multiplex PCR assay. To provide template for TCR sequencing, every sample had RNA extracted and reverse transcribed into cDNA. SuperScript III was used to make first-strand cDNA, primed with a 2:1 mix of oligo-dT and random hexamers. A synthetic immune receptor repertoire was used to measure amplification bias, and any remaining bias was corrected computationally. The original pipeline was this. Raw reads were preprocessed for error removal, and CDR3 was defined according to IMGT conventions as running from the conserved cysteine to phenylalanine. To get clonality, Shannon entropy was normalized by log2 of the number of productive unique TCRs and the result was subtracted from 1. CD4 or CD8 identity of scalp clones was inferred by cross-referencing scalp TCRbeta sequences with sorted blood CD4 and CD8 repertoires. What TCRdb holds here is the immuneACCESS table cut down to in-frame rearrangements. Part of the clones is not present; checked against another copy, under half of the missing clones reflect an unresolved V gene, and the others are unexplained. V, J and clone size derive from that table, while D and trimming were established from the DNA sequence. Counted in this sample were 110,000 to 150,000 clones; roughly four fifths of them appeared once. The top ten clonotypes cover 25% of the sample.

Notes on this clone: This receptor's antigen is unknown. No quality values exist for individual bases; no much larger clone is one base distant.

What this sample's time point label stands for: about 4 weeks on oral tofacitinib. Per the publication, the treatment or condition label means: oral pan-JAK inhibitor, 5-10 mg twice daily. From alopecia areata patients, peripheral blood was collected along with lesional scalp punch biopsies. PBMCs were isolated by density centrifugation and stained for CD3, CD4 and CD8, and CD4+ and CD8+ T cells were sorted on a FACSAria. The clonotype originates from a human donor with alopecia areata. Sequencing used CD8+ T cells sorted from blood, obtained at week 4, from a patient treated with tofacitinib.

The CDR3 region reads CASSVGLLAGVEQFF. The sequenced DNA: TGTGCCAGCAGCGTAGGATTACTAGCGGGGGTTGAGCAGTTCTTC. Here the chain combines TRBV9 and TRBJ2-1; the central 11 bases match TRBD2. From the germline V gene, CDR1 is SGDLS and CDR2 is YYNGEE. Clipping removes 0 bases from V and 9 bases from J, with 5 as the unmatched junction base count. The CDR3 covers 15 residues, taking in both the cysteine and the phenylalanine. Only the CDR3 portion is preserved as DNA: 45 bases, with reading frame beginning at the first base.